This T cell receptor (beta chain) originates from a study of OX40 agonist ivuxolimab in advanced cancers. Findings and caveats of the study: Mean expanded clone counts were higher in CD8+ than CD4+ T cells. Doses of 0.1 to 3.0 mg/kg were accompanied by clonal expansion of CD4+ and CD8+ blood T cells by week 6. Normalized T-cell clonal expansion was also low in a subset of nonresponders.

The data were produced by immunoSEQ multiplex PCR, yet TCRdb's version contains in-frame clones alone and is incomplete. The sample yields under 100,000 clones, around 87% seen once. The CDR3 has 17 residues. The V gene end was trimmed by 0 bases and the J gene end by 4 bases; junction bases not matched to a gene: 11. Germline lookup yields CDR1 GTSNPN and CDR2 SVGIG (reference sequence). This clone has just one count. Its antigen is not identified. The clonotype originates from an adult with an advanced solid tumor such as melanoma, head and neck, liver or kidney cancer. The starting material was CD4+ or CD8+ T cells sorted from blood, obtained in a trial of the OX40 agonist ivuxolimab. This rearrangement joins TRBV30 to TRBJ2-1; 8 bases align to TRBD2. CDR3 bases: TGTGCCTGGAGTGTATATAGAACGAGCGGGAGATACAATGAGCAGTTCTTC. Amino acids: CAWSVYRTSGRYNEQFF.